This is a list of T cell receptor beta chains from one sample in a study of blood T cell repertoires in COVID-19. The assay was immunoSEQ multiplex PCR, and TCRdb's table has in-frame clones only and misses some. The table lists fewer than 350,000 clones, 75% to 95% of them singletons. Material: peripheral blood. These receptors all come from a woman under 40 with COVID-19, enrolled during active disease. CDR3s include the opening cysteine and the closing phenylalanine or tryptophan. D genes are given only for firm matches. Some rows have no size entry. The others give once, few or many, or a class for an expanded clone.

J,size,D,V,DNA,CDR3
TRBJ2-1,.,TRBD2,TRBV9,TGTGCCAGCAGCGTAGGGCTAGCGGGAGGGGTTGAGCAGTTCTTC,CASSVGLAGGVEQFF
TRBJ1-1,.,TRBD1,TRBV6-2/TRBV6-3,TGTGCCAGCAGTTACCGGGACAGTCTGAACACTGAAGCTTTCTTT,CASSYRDSLNTEAFF
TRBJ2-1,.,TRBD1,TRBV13,TGTGCCAGCAGCTTAGGACAGGGGGCTCGGAATGAGCAGTTCTTC,CASSLGQGARNEQFF
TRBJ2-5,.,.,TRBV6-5,TGTGCCAGCAGCCCCGGGAACTCTGGGACCCAGTACTTC,CASSPGNSGTQYF
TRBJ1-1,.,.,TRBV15,TGTGCCACCAGCAAGAGGATAGGGGCAAGGGGGTCGACTGAAGCTTTCTTT,CATSKRIGARGSTEAFF
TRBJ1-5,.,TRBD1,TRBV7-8,TGTGCCACCAGACAGGGAAGTGAACAGCCCCAGCATTTT,CATRQGSEQPQHF
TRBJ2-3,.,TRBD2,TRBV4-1,TGCGCCAGCAGCCAGGCTACTAGCGGGAGGGCGACAGATACGCAGTATTTT,CASSQATSGRATDTQYF
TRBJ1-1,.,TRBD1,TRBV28,TGTGCCAGCACTCCATCAGGGGGCACTGAAGCTTTCTTT,CASTPSGGTEAFF
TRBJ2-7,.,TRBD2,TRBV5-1,TGCGCCAGCAAAGGACTAGCGGGACACTCCTACGAGCAGTACTTC,CASKGLAGHSYEQYF
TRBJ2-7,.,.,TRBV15,TGTGCCACCAGCAGAGTGGACCTGGGGCGCCTGGGCGAGCAGTACTTC,CATSRVDLGRLGEQYF
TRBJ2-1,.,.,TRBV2,TGTGCCAGCAGTGAAGCGGGGCTCTACAATGAGCAGTTCTTC,CASSEAGLYNEQFF
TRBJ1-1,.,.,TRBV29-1,TGCAGCGCCCCGGACACGAACACTGAAGCTTTCTTT,CSAPDTNTEAFF
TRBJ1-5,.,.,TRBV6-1,TGTGCCAGCAGTGAATACGGGGGTAGCAATCAGCCCCAGCATTTT,CASSEYGGSNQPQHF
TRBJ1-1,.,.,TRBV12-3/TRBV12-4,TGTGCCACCTCCAGGGGTACTGAAGCTTTCTTT,CATSRGTEAFF
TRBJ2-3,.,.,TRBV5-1,TGCGCCAGCAGCTTGGTAGGGGTGGATACGCAGTATTTT,CASSLVGVDTQYF
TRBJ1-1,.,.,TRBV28,TGTGCCAGCAGACCCCAGGGTCCCGGTGAAGCTTTCTTT,CASRPQGPGEAFF
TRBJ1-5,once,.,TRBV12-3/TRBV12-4,TGTGCCAGCGCTCGGGGTAAACCGCCCCAGCATTTT,CASARGKPPQHF
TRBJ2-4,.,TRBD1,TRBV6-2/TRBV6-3,TGTGCCAGCAGTCAGGGGGCGCAAAACATTCAGTACTTC,CASSQGAQNIQYF
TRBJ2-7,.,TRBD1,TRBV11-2,TGTGCCAGCAGACCCGCCGGGACAGGATCCTACGAGCAGTACTTC,CASRPAGTGSYEQYF
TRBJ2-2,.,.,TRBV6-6,TGTGCCAGCAGCCCCGGGGTAGCGCCCGGGACCGGGGAGCTGTTTTTT,CASSPGVAPGTGELFF
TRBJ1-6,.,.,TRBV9,TGTGCCAGCAGCGTATCTGTGGAGGAGGATTCACCCCTCCACTTT,CASSVSVEEDSPLHF
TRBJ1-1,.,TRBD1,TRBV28,TGTGCCAGCAGAACGACAGGGGGCAGGAGCACTGAAGCTTTCTTT,CASRTTGGRSTEAFF
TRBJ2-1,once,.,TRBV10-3,TGTGCCATCAGTGAGTCGGACATAAGCTCCTACAATGAGCAGTTCTTC,CAISESDISSYNEQFF
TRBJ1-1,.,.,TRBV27,TGTGCCAGCAGTCGCCGCCGGGTTCCGGGGACTGAAGCTTTCTTT,CASSRRRVPGTEAFF
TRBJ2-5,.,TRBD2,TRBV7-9,TGTGCCAGCAGCTTAGGTCAAGCGGGAGGTTGGGAGACCCAGTACTTC,CASSLGQAGGWETQYF
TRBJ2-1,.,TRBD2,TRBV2,TGTGCCAGCAGGGGAGGGCGGGGGGCCTACAATGAGCAGTTCTTC,CASRGGRGAYNEQFF
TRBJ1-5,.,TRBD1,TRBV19,TGTGCCAGTAAAGGGGGAACAGGGGCAAATCAGCCCCAGCATTTT,CASKGGTGANQPQHF
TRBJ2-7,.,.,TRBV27,TGTGCCAGCAGTCTATCCGTATACTACGAGCAGTACTTC,CASSLSVYYEQYF
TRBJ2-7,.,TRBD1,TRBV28,TGTGCCAGCGAAAGACAGGGGTTCTGGTCCTACGAGCAGTACTTC,CASERQGFWSYEQYF
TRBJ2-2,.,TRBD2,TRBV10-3,TGTGCCATCAGCCAACTAGCGGGAGGTGACACCGGGGAGCTGTTTTTT,CAISQLAGGDTGELFF
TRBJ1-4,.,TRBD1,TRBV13,TGTGCCAGCAGCTTGGGGACAGGCTACTATAATGAAAAACTGTTTTTT,CASSLGTGYYNEKLFF
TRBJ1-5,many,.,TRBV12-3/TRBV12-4,TGTGCCAGCAGTCTCCAGCGGTATCGGCCCCAGCATTTT,CASSLQRYRPQHF
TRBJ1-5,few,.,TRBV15,TGTGCCACCAGCAGAGATTGGGGGCGGAATCAGCCCCAGCATTTT,CATSRDWGRNQPQHF
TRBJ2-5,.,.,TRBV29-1,TGCAGCGTCACCACAGGCGGAGAGACCCAGTACTTC,CSVTTGGETQYF
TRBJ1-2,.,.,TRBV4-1,TGCGCCAGCAGCCAAGGAGGGCGCCCACCTTTAGGCTACTATGGCTACACCTTC,CASSQGGRPPLGYYGYTF
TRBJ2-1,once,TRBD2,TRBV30,TGTGCCTGGGCCACTAGCGGGGTATACAATGAGCAGTTCTTC,CAWATSGVYNEQFF
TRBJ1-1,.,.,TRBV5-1,TGCGCCAGCAGCTTCAGGGTAGACACTGAAGCTTTCTTT,CASSFRVDTEAFF
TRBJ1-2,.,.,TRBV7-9,TGTGCCAGCAGCTTACTTGAGGTAGCTAACTATGGCTACACCTTC,CASSLLEVANYGYTF
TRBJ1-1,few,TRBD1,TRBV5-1,TGCGCCAGCAGCGACACAGGGGGCACCACTGAAGCTTTCTTT,CASSDTGGTTEAFF
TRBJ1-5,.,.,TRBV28,TGTGCCAGCAGTTTATGGGAGAATCAGCCCCAGCATTTT,CASSLWENQPQHF
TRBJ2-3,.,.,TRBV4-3,TGCGCCAGCAGCCAAGGGCGTAGCCTAGATACGCAGTATTTT,CASSQGRSLDTQYF
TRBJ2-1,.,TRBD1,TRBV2,TGTGCCAGCAGTGGGGACAGGGACTCTGAGCAGTTCTTC,CASSGDRDSEQFF
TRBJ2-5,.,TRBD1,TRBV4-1,TGCGCCAGCAGCCAACACACCTCGGGACAGGGGTCTGAGACCCAGTACTTC,CASSQHTSGQGSETQYF
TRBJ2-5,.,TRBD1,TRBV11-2,TGTGCCAGCAGCCAAGGGGGCAGTCAAGAGACCCAGTACTTC,CASSQGGSQETQYF
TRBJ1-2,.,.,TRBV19,TGTGCCAGTAGCCCGAGGGGGACTAGTGGCTATGGCTACACCTTC,CASSPRGTSGYGYTF
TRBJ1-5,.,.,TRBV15,TGTGCCACCAGCAGAGATCCGGGGATCAATCAGCCCCAGCATTTT,CATSRDPGINQPQHF
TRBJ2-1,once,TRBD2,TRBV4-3,TGCGCCAGCTCTTGGACTAGCCGGAACTCCTACAATGAGCAGTTCTTC,CASSWTSRNSYNEQFF
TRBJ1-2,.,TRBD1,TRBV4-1,TGCGCCAGCAGCCAGAGGGGACAGTTATCAACCATTTACACCTTC,CASSQRGQLSTIYTF
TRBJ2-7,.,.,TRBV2,TGTGCCAGCAGTCCGTCGGACTTTTACGAGCAGTACTTC,CASSPSDFYEQYF
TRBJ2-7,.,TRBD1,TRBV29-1,TGCAGCGTTTTTCTTGGGACAGGGACCTACGAGCAGTACTTC,CSVFLGTGTYEQYF
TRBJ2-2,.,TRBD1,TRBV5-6,TGTGCCAGCAGCTTGGCGGTTATGGGCAGGGGGCTTGCCGGGGAGCTGTTTTTT,CASSLAVMGRGLAGELFF
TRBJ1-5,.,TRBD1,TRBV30,TGTGCCTGGAGTAAGCGGGACAGGGGCAATCAGCCCCAGCATTTT,CAWSKRDRGNQPQHF
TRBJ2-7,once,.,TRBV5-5,TGTGCCAGCAGCGCCCGACTAGAAGCCTACGAGCAGTACTTC,CASSARLEAYEQYF